This T cell receptor (beta chain) was recorded in a study of T cells in Graves' hyperthyroidism and ophthalmopathy. About the research overall: Initial diagnosis, before any treatment, was when peripheral blood was collected.

Blood was obtained at the first hyperthyroidism diagnosis, which preceded any ophthalmopathy symptoms. The PBMCs were sourced from fresh peripheral blood (around 9.9 ml). Trimming cost V 2 bases and J 8 bases, with 14 bases left between them. Germline CDR1 and CDR2: KGHDR and SFDVKD. The CDR3 consists of 15 residues. This clonotype occurred many times. Antigen unknown. The TCR beta CDR3 regions underwent amplification using RNA transcripts as the source. A first-round RT-PCR of the TCR CDR3 used the HTBI primer set. TCRdb used MiXCR to reprocess the multiplex PCR reads, holding one entry per CDR3 protein. The sample has about 350,000 distinct CDR3 sequences, 17% seen once. Study observations and caveats: The blood repertoire included most of the expanded thyroid clonotypes above 0.001.

This clonotype was sampled from a woman aged 25 to 39 with Graves' hyperthyroidism that later progressed to Graves' ophthalmopathy. The chain links TRBV24-1 to TRBJ1-4; D remains ambiguous. What was sequenced was blood. The CDR3 DNA follows: TGTGCCACCAGTGATTCCGAGACGTTCGGGGAAAAACTGTTTTTT. Translating it yields CATSDSETFGEKLFF.